Following are 21 T cell receptor beta chains from one sample sequenced in a study of cytomegalovirus exposure and HLA in healthy donors. PCR primers comprised 60 Vbeta and 13 Jbeta primers. Sequenced by immunoSEQ multiplex PCR; TCRdb stores in-frame clones only, minus some. The sample holds 200,000 or so clones, around 87% seen once. The sequenced sample consisted of PBMCs. These receptors were obtained from a man aged 30 to 45 in good health and CMV-seronegative.

The chain uses TRBV6-5 and TRBJ1-2; a weak D match, TRBD1 (6 bases). Trimming left V 4 bases short and J 2 bases short, with 11 bases between. Germline CDR1 MNHEY, CDR2 SVGAGI. The length of the CDR3 is 14 residues. CDR3 DNA: TGTGCCAGCAGTTTCGCGGACAGCAACTATGGCTACACCTTC. Translated, it gives CASSFADSNYGYTF.

The J gene is TRBJ2-1, the V gene TRBV5-1, with a possible D match to TRBD2 (6 bases). The CDR3 has 14 residues. The V gene's germline CDR1 is SGHRS and CDR2 YFSETQ. Trimming left V 4 bases short and J 4 bases short, with 12 bases between. Written as DNA, the CDR3 is TGCGCCAGCAGCCCGGGGGACGAATACAATGAGCAGTTCTTC. This gives the protein CASSPGDEYNEQFF.

This chain joins TRBV19 and TRBJ2-1; D ambiguous. Deletions cut 1 base from V and 10 bases from J, with 11 bases between. Germline values: CDR1 LNHDA, CDR2 SQIVND (reference sequence). CDR3 size: 13 residues. The CDR3 region is CASSIGLRREQFF. The CDR3 coding sequence is TGTGCCAGTAGTATAGGACTCCGTCGGGAGCAGTTCTTC.

V gene TRBV5-6 combines with J gene TRBJ2-2; TRBD1 matches 7 bases. The length of the CDR3 is 14 residues. The junction had 2 bases not matched to a gene; V was cut back by 3 bases and J by 3 bases. From germline, CDR1 is SGHDT and CDR2 YYEEEE. CDR3 nucleotides: TGTGCCAGCAGCTCAACAGGGGACACCGGGGAGCTGTTTTTT. Protein product: CASSSTGDTGELFF.

The chain carries TRBV9 and TRBJ2-5; perhaps TRBD1 as D (5 bases). This CDR3 contains 13 residues. Germline CDR1 SGDLS, CDR2 YYNGEE. V was cut by 8 bases and J by 5 bases, with 16 bases left in between. The DNA for the CDR3 is TGTGCCAGTAGGGGAATCTTAGATGAGACCCAGTACTTC. It is translated as CASRGILDETQYF.

J is TRBJ2-7 and V is TRBV12-5, with a tentative D call TRBD2 (6 bases). The CDR3 runs 17 residues. Germline V gene lookup returns CDR1 LGHNT and CDR2 FRNRAP. With 6 bases removed from V and 0 bases from J, the gap between germline ends came to 21 bases. CDR3 nucleotides: TGTGCTAGTGGCCCAGCTTACGGACTACTCAGCTCCTACGAGCAGTACTTC. Amino acid sequence: CASGPAYGLLSSYEQYF.

The V gene is TRBV5-5, the J gene TRBJ1-2; D unresolved. Germline CDR1 is SGHKS and CDR2 is YYEKEE (reference sequence). The CDR3 is 14 residues long. Trimming took off 6 bases at V and 1 base at J, with 13 bases between the two ends. The CDR3 spells CASTALTLNYGYTF. The CDR3 bases are TGTGCCAGCACCGCCCTGACACTTAACTATGGCTACACCTTC.

This chain links TRBV2 with TRBJ1-5; a possible D gene is TRBD1 (6 bases). CDR1 and CDR2 from the germline V gene are SNHLY and FYNNEI. The length of the CDR3 is 12 residues. V dropped 10 bases and J dropped 6 bases, with 13 bases sitting between them. CDR3 region: CAIQQGGQPQHF. DNA for the CDR3: TGTGCCATACAACAGGGCGGTCAGCCCCAGCATTTT.

The chain is built from TRBV28 and TRBJ2-5, with D uncertain. V was cut by 5 bases and J by 0 bases, with 10 bases left in between. This CDR3 is built from 14 residues. Germline V gives CDR1 MDHEN, CDR2 SYDVKM. As DNA, the CDR3 is TGTGCCAGCAGTCCCGCAGTGCACCAAGAGACCCAGTACTTC. Translated: CASSPAVHQETQYF. Supplemented by reference TRBV28 and TRBJ2-5, the full variable domain reads DVKVTQSSRYLVKRTGEKVFLECVQDMDHENMFWYRQDPGLGLRLIYFSYDVKMKEKGDIPEGYSVSREKKERFSLILESASTNQTSMYLCASSPAVHQETQYFGPGTRLLVL.

This rearrangement joins TRBV5-1 to TRBJ1-2; D may be TRBD1 (6 bases). V was clipped by 3 bases and J by 8 bases, with 14 bases between them. Germline V lookup: CDR1 SGHRS, CDR2 YFSETQ. This CDR3 has 13 amino acids. The CDR3 DNA is TGCGCCAGCAGCTCCCCGGGGGGCGCGGGCTACACCTTC. Encoded protein: CASSSPGGAGYTF.

This chain links TRBV10-3 with TRBJ2-3, with TRBD1 matching 7 bases. Germline trimming cut 6 bases from V and 2 bases from J; bases unmatched to any gene: 11. Germline V gene sequence: CDR1 ENHRY, CDR2 SYGVKD. CDR3 length equals 16 residues. CDR3 sequence: CAIRTTGMDITDTQYF. The CDR3 coding sequence is TGTGCCATCAGGACGACAGGGATGGACATCACAGATACGCAGTATTTT.

This clone was observed once. V is TRBV19 and J is TRBJ2-7; TRBD1 might be the D (5 bases). Looked up from germline, CDR1 is LNHDA and CDR2 is SQIVND (reference sequence). V lost 5 bases, J lost 0 bases, and 11 bases lay in between. There are 14 residues in the CDR3. CDR3 sequence (DNA): TGTGCCAGTAGTGGGGCAGCTCACTCCTACGAGCAGTACTTC. Its protein is CASSGAAHSYEQYF.

V gene TRBV10-3 combines with J gene TRBJ2-7, with 7 nucleotides matching TRBD1. The CDR3 runs 14 residues. V lost 2 bases, J lost 1 base, and 2 bases stayed unmatched. Germline V gene lookup returns CDR1 ENHRY and CDR2 SYGVKD. The CDR3 bases are TGTGCCATCAGTGAGGGGACAGCATCCTACGAGCAGTACTTC. This gives the protein CAISEGTASYEQYF.

V is TRBV5-1 and J is TRBJ2-1, with 7 bases aligning to TRBD2. The CDR3 is made up of 15 amino acids. V lost 3 bases to trimming and J lost 7 bases; unmatched junction nucleotides: 10. Germline lookup yields CDR1 SGHRS and CDR2 YFSETQ. The CDR3 is CASSSGDTLANEQFF. The CDR3 bases are TGCGCCAGCAGCTCCGGTGACACACTAGCGAATGAGCAGTTCTTC.

The chain has TRBV18 and TRBJ1-3; D might be TRBD1 (6 bases). Trimming took 3 bases from V and 3 from J, leaving 6 bases between them. The CDR3 is 13 residues long. Looked up from germline, CDR1 is KGHSH and CDR2 is LQKENI. The CDR3 loop reads CASSPDSGNTIYF. The CDR3 DNA follows: TGTGCCAGCTCACCGGACAGTGGAAACACCATATATTTT.

The chain uses TRBV4-3 and TRBJ1-5; TRBD1 agrees at 7 bases. V was pared by 1 base and J by 0 bases, with 15 bases of the junction left unmatched. The V gene's germline CDR1 is LGHNA and CDR2 YSLEER. This CDR3 has 20 residues. This chain's CDR3 is CASSQGLRQGPENSNQPQHF. The CDR3 nucleotides are TGCGCCAGCAGCCAAGGTCTAAGACAGGGCCCGGAAAATAGCAATCAGCCCCAGCATTTT.

CDR3: CASSRTGGGNTEAFF. CDR3 nucleotides: TGTGCCAGCAGTCGCACAGGGGGAGGGAACACTGAAGCTTTCTTT. V and J are TRBV28 and TRBJ1-1; 8 bases map to TRBD1. V dropped 5 bases and J dropped 1; count of bases not matched to a gene: 6. This CDR3 is 15 amino acids long. Germline V gene sequence: CDR1 MDHEN, CDR2 SYDVKM. The full variable domain, rest sourced from reference TRBV28 and TRBJ1-1, is DVKVTQSSRYLVKRTGEKVFLECVQDMDHENMFWYRQDPGLGLRLIYFSYDVKMKEKGDIPEGYSVSREKKERFSLILESASTNQTSMYLCASSRTGGGNTEAFFGQGTRLTVV.

On this clone itself: Compared with germline, one end of the junction differs, possibly owing to a read error. The rearrangement joins TRBV6-1 to TRBJ2-7; 10 positions agree with TRBD1. Germline V gene data show CDR1 as MNHNS and CDR2 as SASEGT. This CDR3 has 15 amino acids. The CDR3 loop reads CVSSARQGASYEQYF. The CDR3 nucleotides are TGTGTCAGCAGTGCCAGACAGGGGGCTTCCTACGAGCAGTACTTC.

The V and J genes are TRBV27 and TRBJ1-2; D unclear. The CDR3 is made up of 15 amino acids. Trimming took 6 bases from V and 4 from J, leaving 18 bases between them. Germline assignment: CDR1 MNHEY and CDR2 SMNVEV (reference sequence). The CDR3 spells CASSPAGLRLYGYTF. CDR3 nucleotides: TGTGCCAGCAGCCCCGCAGGTTTGCGTCTCTATGGCTACACCTTC.

The chain recombines TRBV6-6 with TRBJ1-5; no definite D call. The V gene lost 0 bases and the J gene lost 0 bases, with 9 bases spanning the gap. The germline V gene encodes CDR1 MNHNY and CDR2 SVGAGI (reference sequence). The CDR3 covers 16 residues. The CDR3 DNA reads as TGTGCCAGCAGTTACTCGCGAGGGCCTAGCAATCAGCCCCAGCATTTT. This gives the protein CASSYSRGPSNQPQHF.

This clone has more than one count but fewer than ten. The rearrangement links TRBV28 to TRBJ2-1; TRBD2 matches 12 bases. This CDR3 region has 15 residues. CDR1 is MDHEN and CDR2 is SYDVKM in the germline V gene. V shed 8 bases and J 6 bases; nucleotides not matched to a gene: 8. The CDR3 DNA reads TGTGCCAGCCACTACTCTAGCGGGAGGGCCAATGAGCAGTTCTTC. Its protein product is CASHYSSGRANEQFF.